This T cell receptor beta chain was identified in a study of blood T cell repertoires in COVID-19. Across the study: Specimens from acute and convalescent COVID-19 originated in the United States, Italy and Spain. Sample material is recorded as cDNA or gDNA derived from T cells, B-cell-depleted T cells, or PBMCs.

The germline V and J ends were trimmed by 6 bases and 4 bases, with 10 bases remaining between them. Germline CDR1 is SQVTM and CDR2 is ANQGSEA. The CDR3 is made up of 11 amino acids. TCRdb's table, derived via immunoSEQ multiplex PCR, lists solely in-frame clones and lacks some. Among roughly 300,000 clones listed, about 87% were seen once. This sequence joins TRBV29-1 and TRBJ2-7; D not certain. This receptor was obtained from a woman between 50 and 59 years old who had recovered from COVID-19. The specimen was peripheral blood. This CDR3 reads CSVSVGYEQYF. In nucleotides, the CDR3 is TGCAGCGTCTCCGTCGGTTACGAGCAGTACTTC.